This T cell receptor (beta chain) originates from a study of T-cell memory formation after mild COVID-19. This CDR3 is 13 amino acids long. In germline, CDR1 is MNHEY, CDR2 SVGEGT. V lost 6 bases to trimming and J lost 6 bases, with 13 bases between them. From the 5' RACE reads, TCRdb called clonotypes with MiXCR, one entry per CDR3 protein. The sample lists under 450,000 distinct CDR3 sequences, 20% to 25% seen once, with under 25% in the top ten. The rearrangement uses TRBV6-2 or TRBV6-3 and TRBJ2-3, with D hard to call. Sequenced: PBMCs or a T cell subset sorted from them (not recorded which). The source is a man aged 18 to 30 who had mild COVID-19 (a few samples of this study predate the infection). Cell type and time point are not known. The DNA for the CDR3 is TGTGCCAGCAGAGACGCGGCCGTCGATACGCAGTATTTT. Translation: CASRDAAVDTQYF.